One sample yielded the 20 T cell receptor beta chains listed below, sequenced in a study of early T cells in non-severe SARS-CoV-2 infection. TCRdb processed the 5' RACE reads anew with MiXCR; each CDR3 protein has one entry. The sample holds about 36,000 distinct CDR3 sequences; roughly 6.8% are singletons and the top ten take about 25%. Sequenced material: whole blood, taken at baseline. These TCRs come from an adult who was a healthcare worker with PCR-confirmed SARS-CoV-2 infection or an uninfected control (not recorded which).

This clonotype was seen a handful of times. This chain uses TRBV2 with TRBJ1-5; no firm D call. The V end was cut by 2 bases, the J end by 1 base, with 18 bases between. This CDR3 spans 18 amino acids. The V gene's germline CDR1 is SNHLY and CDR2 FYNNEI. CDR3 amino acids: CASSEWNRRGSSNQPQHF. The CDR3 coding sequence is TGTGCCAGCAGTGAATGGAATCGGAGAGGGTCAAGCAATCAGCCCCAGCATTTT.

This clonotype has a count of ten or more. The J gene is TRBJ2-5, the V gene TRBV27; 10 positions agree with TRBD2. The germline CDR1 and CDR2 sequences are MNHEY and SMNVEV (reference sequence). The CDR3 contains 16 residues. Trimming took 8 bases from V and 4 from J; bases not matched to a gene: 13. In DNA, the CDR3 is TGTGCCAGCGGTAGCCTAAGCGGGAGGGCCCGAGAGACCCAGTACTTC. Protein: CASGSLSGRARETQYF.

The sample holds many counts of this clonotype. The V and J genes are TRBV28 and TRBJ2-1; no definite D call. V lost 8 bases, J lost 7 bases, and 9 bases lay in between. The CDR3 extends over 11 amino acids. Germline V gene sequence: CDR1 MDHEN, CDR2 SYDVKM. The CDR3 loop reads CASLRRNEQFF. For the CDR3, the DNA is TGTGCCAGCCTTCGACGAAATGAGCAGTTCTTC.

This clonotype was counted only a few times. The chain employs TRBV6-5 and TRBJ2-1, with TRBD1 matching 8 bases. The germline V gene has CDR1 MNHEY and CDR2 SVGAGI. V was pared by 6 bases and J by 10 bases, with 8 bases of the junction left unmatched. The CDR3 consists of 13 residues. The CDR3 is CASRLTGAGEQFF. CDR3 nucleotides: TGTGCCAGCAGATTGACAGGGGCAGGGGAGCAGTTCTTC.

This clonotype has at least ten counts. The CDR3 reads CASSEEQGGYNEQFF. DNA for the CDR3: TGTGCCAGCAGTGAAGAACAGGGGGGCTACAATGAGCAGTTCTTC. V gene TRBV6-1 combines with J gene TRBJ2-1, with 8 bases matching TRBD1. Trimming took 1 base from V and 3 from J; bases not matched to a gene: 2. CDR3 length: 15 residues. Germline values: CDR1 MNHNS, CDR2 SASEGT.

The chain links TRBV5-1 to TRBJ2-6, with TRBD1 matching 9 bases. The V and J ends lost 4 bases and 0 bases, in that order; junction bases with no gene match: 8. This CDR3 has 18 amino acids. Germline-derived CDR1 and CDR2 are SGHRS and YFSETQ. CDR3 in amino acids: CASSPTGTGISGANVLTF. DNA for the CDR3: TGCGCCAGCAGCCCGACCGGGACAGGGATCTCTGGGGCCAACGTCCTGACTTTC.

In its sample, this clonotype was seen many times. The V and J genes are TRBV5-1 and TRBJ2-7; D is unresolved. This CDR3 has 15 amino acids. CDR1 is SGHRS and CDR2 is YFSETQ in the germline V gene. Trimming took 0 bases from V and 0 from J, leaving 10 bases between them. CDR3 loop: CASSLDLVISYEQYF. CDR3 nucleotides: TGCGCCAGCAGCTTGGATTTGGTCATCTCCTACGAGCAGTACTTC.

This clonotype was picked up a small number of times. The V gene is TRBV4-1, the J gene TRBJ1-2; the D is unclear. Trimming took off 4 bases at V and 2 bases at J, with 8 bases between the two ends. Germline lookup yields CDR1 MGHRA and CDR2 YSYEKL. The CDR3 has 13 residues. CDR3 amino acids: CASSPTENYGYTF. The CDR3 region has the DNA TGCGCCAGCAGCCCAACAGAGAACTATGGCTACACCTTC.

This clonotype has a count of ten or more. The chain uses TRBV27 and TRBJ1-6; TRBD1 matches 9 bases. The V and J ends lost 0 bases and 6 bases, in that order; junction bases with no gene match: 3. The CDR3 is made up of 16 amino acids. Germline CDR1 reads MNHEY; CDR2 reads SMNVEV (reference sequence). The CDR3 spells CASSLSTTGGNSPLHF. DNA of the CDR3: TGTGCCAGCAGTTTATCGACGACAGGGGGTAATTCACCCCTCCACTTT.

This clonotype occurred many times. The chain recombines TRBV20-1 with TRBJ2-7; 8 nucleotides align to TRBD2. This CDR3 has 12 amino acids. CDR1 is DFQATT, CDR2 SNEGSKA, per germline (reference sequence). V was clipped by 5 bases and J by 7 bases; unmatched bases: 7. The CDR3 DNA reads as TGCAGTGCTCCCCTGCGGGAGGTTGAGCAGTACTTC. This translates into CSAPLREVEQYF.

The CDR3 DNA is TGTGCCAGCAGTTTGGGCGGAGCTAATAATGAGCAGTTCTTC. This translates into CASSLGGANNEQFF. The chain combines TRBV12-3 or TRBV12-4 with TRBJ2-1; D unclear. Trimming left V 3 bases short and J 7 bases short, with 13 bases between. The CDR3 spans 14 residues.

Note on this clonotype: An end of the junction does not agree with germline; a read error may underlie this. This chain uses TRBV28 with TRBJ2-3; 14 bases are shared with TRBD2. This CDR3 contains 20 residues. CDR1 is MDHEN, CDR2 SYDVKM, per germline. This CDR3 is CASSLTSGTSGSFGTDTQYF. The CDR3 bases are TGCGCCAGCAGCCTAACATCCGGGACTAGCGGGAGTTTTGGCACAGATACGCAGTATTTT.

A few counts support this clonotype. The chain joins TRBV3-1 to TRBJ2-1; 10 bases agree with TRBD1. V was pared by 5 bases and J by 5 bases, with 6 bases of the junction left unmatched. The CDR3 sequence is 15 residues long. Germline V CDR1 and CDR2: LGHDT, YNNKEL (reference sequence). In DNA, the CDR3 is TGTGCCAGCAGCGGGGGACAGGGGCTCCACAATGAGCAGTTCTTC. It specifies CASSGGQGLHNEQFF.

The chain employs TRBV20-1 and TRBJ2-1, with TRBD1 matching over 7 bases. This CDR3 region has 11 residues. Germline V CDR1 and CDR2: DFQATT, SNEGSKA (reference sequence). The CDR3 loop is CGGQKDNEQFF. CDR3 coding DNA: TGCGGGGGACAGAAGGACAATGAGCAGTTCTTC.

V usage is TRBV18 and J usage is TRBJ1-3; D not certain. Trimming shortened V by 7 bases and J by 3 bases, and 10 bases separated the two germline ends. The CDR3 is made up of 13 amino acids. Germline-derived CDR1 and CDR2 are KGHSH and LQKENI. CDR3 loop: CASLPFGGNTIYF. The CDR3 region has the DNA TGTGCCAGCTTACCCTTCGGTGGAAACACCATATATTTT.

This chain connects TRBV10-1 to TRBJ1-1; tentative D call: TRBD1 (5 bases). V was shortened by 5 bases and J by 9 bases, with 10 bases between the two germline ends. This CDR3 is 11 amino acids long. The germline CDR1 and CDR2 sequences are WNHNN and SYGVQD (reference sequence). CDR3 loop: CASSLGRQAFF. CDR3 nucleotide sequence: TGCGCCAGCAGTCTGGGACGGCAAGCTTTCTTT.

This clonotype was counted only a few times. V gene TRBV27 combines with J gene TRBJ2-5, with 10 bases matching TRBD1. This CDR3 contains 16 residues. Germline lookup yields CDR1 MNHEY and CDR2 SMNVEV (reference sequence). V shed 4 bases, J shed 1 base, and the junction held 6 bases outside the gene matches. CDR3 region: CASSSTRTGGQETQYF. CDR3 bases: TGTGCCAGCAGTTCAACTCGGACAGGGGGCCAAGAGACCCAGTACTTC.

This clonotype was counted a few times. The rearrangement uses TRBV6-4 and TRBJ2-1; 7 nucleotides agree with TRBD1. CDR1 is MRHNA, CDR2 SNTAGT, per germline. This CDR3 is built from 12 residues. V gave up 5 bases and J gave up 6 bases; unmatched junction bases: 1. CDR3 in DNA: TGTGCCAGCAGTCGGGACAGCAATGAGCAGTTCTTC. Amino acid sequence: CASSRDSNEQFF.

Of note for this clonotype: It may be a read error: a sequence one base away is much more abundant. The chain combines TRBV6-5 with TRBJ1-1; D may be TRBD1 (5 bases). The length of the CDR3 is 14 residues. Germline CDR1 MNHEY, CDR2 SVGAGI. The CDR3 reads CASSYLPGTTGAFF. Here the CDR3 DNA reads TGTGCCAGCAGTTACCTACCTGGGACCACTGGAGCTTTCTTT.

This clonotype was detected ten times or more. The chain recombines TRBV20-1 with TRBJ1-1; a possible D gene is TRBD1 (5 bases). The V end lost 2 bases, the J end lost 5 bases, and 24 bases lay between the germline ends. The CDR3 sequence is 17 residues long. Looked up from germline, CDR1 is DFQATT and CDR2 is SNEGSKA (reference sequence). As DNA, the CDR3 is TGCAGTGCTAGACTCTTTGGGGTCCCCCGGGAGGGGACTGAAGCTTTCTTT. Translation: CSARLFGVPREGTEAFF.